This T cell receptor beta chain was identified in a study of blood T cell repertoires in COVID-19 (dated by TCRdb to the early 2020s). For context, the study as a whole: The collaborator samples originated in the United States, Italy and Spain and spanned the acute and convalescent phases of COVID-19. The prospective study material was composed of cDNA or gDNA derived from T cells, B-cell-depleted T cells, or PBMCs. Deeply sampled blood TCRbeta repertoires from subjects exposed to, actively infected with, or recovered from COVID-19 were included in the dataset. The repertoires were released in a freely available public database intended as a resource for research on the immune response to SARS-CoV-2. The samples were drawn from the first 160 participants of the ongoing ImmuneRACE study and from more than 1,000 subjects provided by 6 global collaborators. Sample metadata almost always included a de-identified subject ID, COVID-19 status, age in years and sex. Where available, HLA class I and class II types were taken from metadata supplied by the sample provider and were not determined by assay-based typing.

Overall study outcomes, separate from this receptor: How much clinical and demographic metadata was included differed by source and by participant, and the metadata was provided uncurated.

In Seattle, one collaborating source enrolled patients while the infection was active and tracked those patients longitudinally over the course of disease. Collaborating institutions collected whole blood in K2EDTA tubes following their own protocols. For TCRbeta analysis, collaborators shipped samples as frozen whole blood, isolated PBMCs, or DNA extracted from either of those sample types. TCRbeta CDR3 regions were amplified from genomic DNA using the immunoSEQ Assay, a bias-controlled multiplex PCR. The authors' analysis ran thus. Nucleated cell counts per sample were estimated from amplification of reference gene primers within the assay. To quantify the absolute abundance of each unique TCRbeta CDR3 rearrangement, sequence reads were collapsed and filtered. For each sample, productive Simpson clonality was calculated as the square root of Simpson's diversity index over productive rearrangements. TCRdb retrieved this table from immuneACCESS and kept in-frame rearrangements only. Not all clones are present; in checked studies, unresolved V genes account for under half, and no reason is known for the remainder. D and trimming come from the DNA, and the V and J calls and clone size come from that table. This sample lists about 170,000 clones; about nine tenths were detected once. Jointly, the top ten make up 11% of the sample.

About this clone itself: Its specific antigen is unknown. Base qualities are not at hand, and no much larger clone is one base apart.

The sequence derives from a woman aged 60 to 75 with COVID-19, enrolled during active disease. Sequenced sample: peripheral blood.

The sequenced DNA is TGCGCCAGCAGCCGCACCAGCGGGAACGAGCAGTACTTC. Translated, it reads CASSRTSGNEQYF. Here the chain combines TRBV5-1 and TRBJ2-7; the central 7 bases match TRBD2. From the germline V gene, CDR1 is SGHRS and CDR2 is YFSETQ. For this chain, trimming is 4 bases at the V end and 5 bases at the J end, and the number of junction bases without a gene match is 6. The CDR3 numbers 13 residues from cysteine through phenylalanine. The entry retains the CDR3 DNA only, 39 bases that are in frame from base 1.